The 17 T cell receptor beta chains presented below share a single source sample, sequenced in a study of PD-1 blockade in classical Hodgkin lymphoma. Regarding time point: cycle 4 day 1 (C4D1), after 6 weeks of nivolumab. With no exception, relapse followed autologous stem cell transplantation in all patients, and brentuximab vedotin exposure varied. Some clones are missing from TCRdb's copy, which holds only in-frame ones; the method was immunoSEQ multiplex PCR. The repertoire holds about 41,000 clones, with around 74% as singletons. This sample comprised peripheral blood mononuclear cells (PBMCs), obtained before the fourth cycle of nivolumab. The receptors derive from a human donor with classical Hodgkin lymphoma.

The chain couples TRBV6-1 to TRBJ1-2; a possible D gene is TRBD1 (5 bases). CDR3 size: 15 residues. In germline, CDR1 is MNHNS, CDR2 SASEGT. The V end lost 4 bases, the J end lost 4 bases, and 16 bases lay between the germline ends. CDR3: CASSGLTVTGYGYTF. CDR3 in DNA: TGTGCCAGCAGTGGTTTGACAGTTACCGGCTATGGCTACACCTTC.

The chain is built from TRBV6-5 and TRBJ1-3, with D uncertain. The CDR3 runs 14 residues. Trimming shortened V by 5 bases and J by 2 bases, and 10 bases separated the two germline ends. CDR1 and CDR2 from the germline V gene are MNHEY and SVGAGI. The CDR3 nucleotides read TGTGCCAGCAGTGAAGGGAGTACTGGAAACACCATATATTTT. Amino acids: CASSEGSTGNTIYF.

This clone has only a few counts. CDR3 nucleotide sequence: TGTGCCAGCAATTTGGATCTGTCGGGACAGGGTGTGAATGAGCAGTTCTTC. The encoded protein is CASNLDLSGQGVNEQFF. The chain has TRBV28 and TRBJ2-1; 9 positions match TRBD1. CDR1 is MDHEN, CDR2 SYDVKM, per germline. Trimming at V came to 7 bases and at J to 7 bases, leaving 17 bases not matched to a gene. CDR3 length: 17 amino acids.

This chain links TRBV9 with TRBJ2-7; a possible D gene is TRBD1 (6 bases). Germline CDR1 is SGDLS and CDR2 is YYNGEE. V gave up 0 bases and J gave up 3 bases, with 13 bases separating them. The CDR3 is made up of 15 amino acids. The CDR3 sequence is CASSVDGRGNYEQYF. CDR3 coding DNA: TGTGCCAGCAGCGTAGATGGCAGGGGTAACTACGAGCAGTACTTC.

The chain joins TRBV28 to TRBJ2-1; possibly TRBD2 for D (6 bases). CDR3 length equals 14 residues. Germline-derived CDR1 and CDR2 are MDHEN and SYDVKM. V was trimmed by 4 bases and J by 4 bases, leaving 11 bases between them. CDR3 DNA sequence: TGTGCCAGCAGTTCGCGGGACGCTTACAATGAGCAGTTCTTC. Amino acid sequence: CASSSRDAYNEQFF.

V is TRBV28 and J is TRBJ2-7; no clear D. Trimming took 3 bases from V and 0 from J, leaving 6 bases between them. The CDR3 length is 13 residues. Germline V gives CDR1 MDHEN, CDR2 SYDVKM. CDR3 protein: CASSFSLSYEQYF. CDR3 DNA sequence: TGTGCCAGCAGTTTCTCTCTCTCCTACGAGCAGTACTTC.

CDR3 in amino acids: CASSPTSGGPLTDTQYF. The CDR3 DNA reads TGTGCCAGTAGCCCGACTAGCGGGGGTCCCCTCACAGATACGCAGTATTTT. The gene calls are TRBV19 and TRBJ2-3; 12 bases map to TRBD2. The V and J ends lost 6 bases and 2 bases, in that order; junction bases with no gene match: 9. Germline CDR1 reads LNHDA; CDR2 reads SQIVND (reference sequence). This CDR3 region has 17 residues.

The chain couples TRBV9 to TRBJ2-1; TRBD1 agrees at 10 bases. Germline V gene sequence: CDR1 SGDLS, CDR2 YYNGEE. The CDR3 contains 14 residues. V dropped 4 bases and J dropped 6; count of bases not matched to a gene: 4. CDR3 sequence: CASSLDRGSNEQFF. As DNA, the CDR3 is TGTGCCAGCAGCCTGGACAGGGGGTCCAATGAGCAGTTCTTC. The full variable domain, with the rest looked up from reference TRBV9 and TRBJ2-1, is DSGVTQTPKHLITATGQRVTLRCSPRSGDLSVYWYQQSLDQGLQFLIQYYNGEERAKGNILERFSAQQFPDLHSELNLSSLELGDSALYFCASSLDRGSNEQFFGPGTRLTVL.

This chain connects TRBV5-1 to TRBJ2-2, with D possibly matching TRBD1 (5 bases). The germline CDR1 and CDR2 sequences are SGHRS and YFSETQ. Trimming took 4 bases from V and 5 from J, leaving 9 bases between them. This CDR3 region has 13 residues. The CDR3: CASSIGQTGELFF. In nucleotides, the CDR3 is TGCGCCAGCAGCATAGGACAAACCGGGGAGCTGTTTTTT.

In its sample, this clone was seen a few times. The chain couples TRBV6-5 to TRBJ2-1; 7 bases match TRBD1. This CDR3 has 13 amino acids. The V gene end was trimmed by 2 bases and the J gene end by 9 bases; junction bases not matched to a gene: 4. Germline V gene sequence: CDR1 MNHEY, CDR2 SVGAGI. CDR3 DNA sequence: TGTGCCAGCAGTTACCACAGGGGTATTGAGCAGTTCTTC. It specifies CASSYHRGIEQFF.

The CDR3 loop reads CASSTGRYSNQPQHF. CDR3 nucleotide sequence: TGTGCCAGTAGTACAGGGCGCTATAGCAATCAGCCCCAGCATTTT. The chain recombines TRBV19 with TRBJ1-5; D is possibly TRBD1 (5 bases). Trimming shortened V by 4 bases and J by 0 bases, and 10 bases separated the two germline ends. The CDR3 sequence is 15 residues long. Germline loops: CDR1 LNHDA, CDR2 SQIVND (reference sequence).

This clone was seen a handful of times. The chain recombines TRBV7-8 with TRBJ1-1; D uncertain. Per the germline V gene, CDR1 is SGHVS and CDR2 is FQNEAQ. This CDR3 is 16 amino acids long. The V and J ends lost 3 bases and 2 bases respectively, with 16 bases between them. CDR3 sequence (DNA): TGTGCCAGCAGCTTTTTAGTTCGGGGATCTAACACTGAAGCTTTCTTT. Translation: CASSFLVRGSNTEAFF. The whole variable domain, remainder taken from reference TRBV7-8 and TRBJ1-1, is GAGVSQSPRYKVAKRGQDVALRCDPISGHVSLFWYQQALGQGPEFLTYFQNEAQLDKSGLPSDRFFAERPEGSVSTLKIQRTQQEDSAVYLCASSFLVRGSNTEAFFGQGTRLTVV.

This clone occurred a few times. The chain links TRBV6-6 to TRBJ2-2; D might be TRBD1 (5 bases). The V gene lost 6 bases and the J gene lost 2 bases, with 13 bases spanning the gap. Looked up from germline, CDR1 is MNHNY and CDR2 is SVGAGI (reference sequence). The CDR3 is 15 residues long. This chain's CDR3 is CASSPGHSNTGELFF. The CDR3 coding sequence is TGTGCCAGCAGCCCCGGACACTCCAACACCGGGGAGCTGTTTTTT.

The chain uses TRBV9 and TRBJ2-5; D not certain. This CDR3 has 13 residues. V was cut by 0 bases and J by 5 bases, with 8 bases left in between. CDR1 is SGDLS, CDR2 YYNGEE, per germline. CDR3 sequence (DNA): TGTGCCAGCAGCGTAGGTCCCTTGGAGACCCAGTACTTC. It is translated as CASSVGPLETQYF.

The rearrangement links TRBV4-3 to TRBJ2-5; D is possibly TRBD2 (6 bases). Trimming took 1 base from V and 7 from J, leaving 10 bases between them. The CDR3 has 13 residues. CDR1 is LGHNA, CDR2 YSLEER, per germline. The CDR3 coding sequence is TGCGCCAGCAGCCAAGGACTAGAGGGGACCCAGTACTTC. This translates into CASSQGLEGTQYF.

The CDR3 nucleotides are TGTGCCAGCAGCTTAGGTGGGTCACCCCTCCACTTT. Translated, it gives CASSLGGSPLHF. V gene TRBV11-2 combines with J gene TRBJ1-6; no clear D gene. CDR1 is SGHAT, CDR2 FQNNGV, per germline. The CDR3 is 12 residues long. Trimming took 1 base from V and 10 from J, leaving 5 bases between them.

J is TRBJ2-3 and V is TRBV6-1, with a weak D call TRBD2 (7 bases). The CDR3 extends over 13 amino acids. Germline CDR1 is MNHNS and CDR2 is SASEGT. CDR3 nucleotides: TGTGCTAGCCGGGGGGCGTACACAGATACGCAGTATTTT. This codes for CASRGAYTDTQYF.